These T cell receptor beta chains were read from a single sample in a study of blood T cell repertoires in COVID-19. The protocol was immunoSEQ multiplex PCR, while the TCRdb copy is restricted to in-frame clones and leaves out a portion. The table shows hundreds of thousands of clones, with roughly 90% occurring only once. Sequenced input: peripheral blood. The receptors derive from a woman in her twenties or thirties with COVID-19, enrolled during active disease. Both conserved end residues are part of each CDR3.

CDR3 length: 13
V gene: TRBV27
J gene: TRBJ2-2
CDR3 protein: CASKPTGTGLLFF

CDR3 length: 14
V gene: TRBV5-4
J gene: TRBJ2-7
CDR3 protein: CASSPQGGSYEQYF

CDR3 length: 14
V gene: TRBV30
J gene: TRBJ1-2
CDR3 protein: CAWSAGTGDYGYTF

CDR3 length: 14
V gene: TRBV6-1
J gene: TRBJ2-7
CDR3 protein: CASSELVGGGEQYF

CDR3 length: 15
V gene: TRBV2
J gene: TRBJ1-5
CDR3 protein: CASSGPGDSNQPQHF

CDR3 length: 16
V gene: TRBV28
J gene: TRBJ1-1
CDR3 protein: CASSLLLVAGRTEAFF

CDR3 length: 16
V gene: TRBV9
J gene: TRBJ2-3
CDR3 protein: CASSVGGGFSPDTQYF

CDR3 length: 13
V gene: TRBV18
J gene: TRBJ2-3
CDR3 protein: CASSPSSTDTQYF

CDR3 length: 18
V gene: TRBV27
J gene: TRBJ2-1
CDR3 protein: CASRPGPPTGGVRNEQFF

CDR3 length: 16
V gene: TRBV7-2
J gene: TRBJ2-1
CDR3 protein: CASSPVAGGPYNEQFF